This T cell receptor (beta chain) comes out of a study of blood T cell repertoires in COVID-19. Overall study: Sites across the United States, Italy and Spain contributed samples from acute and convalescent COVID-19. T cells, B-cell-depleted T cells, or PBMCs supplied cDNA or gDNA.

The ends were cut back, 0 bases at V and 1 base at J, with 13 bases in the middle. Germline V gene lookup returns CDR1 LGHDT and CDR2 YNNKEL (reference sequence). The CDR3 extends over 17 amino acids. As handled by the study authors: Cell counts per sample came from amplifying reference gene primers. Only in-frame clones appear in the TCRdb table, and some are missing; sequencing was by immunoSEQ multiplex PCR. V and J calls and clone size come straight from that table; D and trimming were deduced from the DNA. The sample shows around 180,000 clones, approximately 90% of them seen only once. The rearrangement uses TRBV3-1 (or the pseudogene TRBV3-2) and TRBJ2-4; the D gene is possibly TRBD2 (6 bases). Sequenced sample: peripheral blood. The sequence came from a woman aged 25-40 years with active or convalescent COVID-19. The CDR3 here is CASSQDQRGLAKNIQYF. The CDR3 DNA reads TGTGCCAGCAGCCAAGATCAACGGGGACTGGCCAAAAACATTCAGTACTTC.